This T cell receptor (beta chain) was documented in a study of cytomegalovirus exposure and HLA in healthy donors. Study-wide results and caveats: Productive status was seen about 90% or about 30% of the time for most TCR beta V segments in an earlier analysis. Within a later analysis, the majority of CMV-associated TCR beta chains appeared HLA-restricted. A likely sequencing artifact accounted for one observed cluster of highly shared sequence variants.

Primers for the PCR totalled 60 Vbeta and 13 Jbeta. Here immunoSEQ multiplex PCR was the method, and the copy in TCRdb shows in-frame clones only, minus some. The sample records approximately 150,000 clones, about 60% being singletons. As for this clone: The antigen is unknown.

With 4 bases clipped from V and 4 bases from J, the junction kept 14 bases outside the gene matches. This CDR3 is 17 amino acids long. Germline loops: CDR1 SGHTS, CDR2 YDEGEE. The chain links TRBV5-8 to TRBJ2-1; 7 nucleotides match TRBD2. The TCR originated in a woman aged 55-70 years in good health and CMV-seropositive. Sequenced: PBMCs. This CDR3 is CASSLGWGGGEYNEQFF. Written as DNA, the CDR3 is TGTGCCAGCAGCCTGGGCTGGGGTGGGGGGGAGTACAATGAGCAGTTCTTC.